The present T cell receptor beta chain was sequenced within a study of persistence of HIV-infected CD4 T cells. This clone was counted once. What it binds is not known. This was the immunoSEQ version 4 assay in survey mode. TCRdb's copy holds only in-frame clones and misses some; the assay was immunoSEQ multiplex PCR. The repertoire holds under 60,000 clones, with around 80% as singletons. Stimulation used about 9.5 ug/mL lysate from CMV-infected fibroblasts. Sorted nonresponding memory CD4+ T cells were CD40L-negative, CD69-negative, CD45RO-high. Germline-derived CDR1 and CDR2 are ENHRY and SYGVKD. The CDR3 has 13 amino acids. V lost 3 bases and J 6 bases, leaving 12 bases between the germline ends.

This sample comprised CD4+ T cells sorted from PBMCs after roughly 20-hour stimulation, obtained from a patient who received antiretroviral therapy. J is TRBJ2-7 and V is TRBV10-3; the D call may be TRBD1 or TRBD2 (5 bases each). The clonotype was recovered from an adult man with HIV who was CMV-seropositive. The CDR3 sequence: CAISDTGPLEQYF. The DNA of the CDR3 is TGTGCCATCAGTGATACGGGACCACTCGAGCAGTACTTC.